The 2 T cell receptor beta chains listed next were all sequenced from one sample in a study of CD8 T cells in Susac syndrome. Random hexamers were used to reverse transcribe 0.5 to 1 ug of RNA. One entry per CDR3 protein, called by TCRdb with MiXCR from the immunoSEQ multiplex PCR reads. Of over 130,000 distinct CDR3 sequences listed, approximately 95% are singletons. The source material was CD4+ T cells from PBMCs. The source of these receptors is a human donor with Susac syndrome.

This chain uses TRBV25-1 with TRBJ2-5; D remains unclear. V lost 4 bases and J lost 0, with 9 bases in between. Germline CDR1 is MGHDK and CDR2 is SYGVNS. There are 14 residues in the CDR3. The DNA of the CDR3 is TGTGCCAGCAGTGGGGTCAGGTACCAAGAGACCCAGTACTTC. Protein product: CASSGVRYQETQYF. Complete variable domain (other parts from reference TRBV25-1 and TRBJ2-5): EADIYQTPRYLVIGTGKKITLECSQTMGHDKMYWYQQDPGMELHLIHYSYGVNSTEKGDLSSESTVSRIRTEHFPLTLESARPSHTSQYLCASSGVRYQETQYFGPGTRLLVL.

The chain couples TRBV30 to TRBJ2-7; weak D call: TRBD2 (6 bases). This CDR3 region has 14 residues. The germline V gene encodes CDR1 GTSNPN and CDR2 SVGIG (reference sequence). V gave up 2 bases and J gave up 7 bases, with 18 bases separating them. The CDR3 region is CAWSTLDVAGEQYF. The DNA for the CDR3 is TGTGCCTGGAGTACCCTTGACGTGGCGGGGGAGCAGTACTTC.